These 24 T cell receptor beta chains originate from one sample sequenced in a study of T cell repertoires in cytomegalovirus infection. TCRdb re-analysed the reads in MiXCR, keeping a single row per CDR3 protein. The sample has hundreds of thousands of distinct CDR3 sequences, approximately 40% seen once. The specimen sequenced was PBMCs. Receptor source: a human donor in good health (CMV status not recorded). Some clones in this sample may be carry-over from other donors' samples.

J is TRBJ2-3 and V is TRBV28; 8 positions agree with TRBD1. The junction had 5 bases not matched to a gene; V was cut back by 6 bases and J by 0 bases. Germline CDR1 reads MDHEN; CDR2 reads SYDVKM. This CDR3 has 15 residues. This chain's CDR3 is CASSSDRESTDTQYF. The CDR3, as DNA: TGTGCCAGCAGCTCGGACAGGGAAAGCACAGATACGCAGTATTTT.

V and J are TRBV11-2 and TRBJ1-1, with D unresolved. Germline V lookup: CDR1 SGHAT, CDR2 FQNNGV. V lost 0 bases to trimming and J lost 0 bases, with 5 bases between them. The CDR3 totals 14 residues. The CDR3 DNA reads TGTGCCAGCAGCTTAGAACCGATGAACACTGAAGCTTTCTTT. It codes for CASSLEPMNTEAFF.

In this sample, this clonotype turned up a few times. This chain joins TRBV29-1 and TRBJ1-2, with D possibly TRBD1 on 6 matching bases. The CDR3 consists of 15 residues. Germline lookup yields CDR1 SQVTM and CDR2 ANQGSEA. V lost 8 bases to trimming and J lost 7 bases, with 26 bases between them. Here the CDR3 DNA reads TGCAGCTGGAGGGACCTGGGACAAAAAGCATCTGGCTACACCTTC. This encodes CSWRDLGQKASGYTF.

This clonotype was detected only a few times. The rearrangement joins TRBV18 to TRBJ2-4; D call uncertain. CDR1 is KGHSH, CDR2 LQKENI, per germline. The CDR3 is 16 amino acids. Between the trimmed V and J ends, which lost 0 bases and 0 bases, there was a span of 9 bases. The CDR3, as DNA: TGTGCCAGCTCACCACCGTCCAGAATAGCCAAAAACATTCAGTACTTC. Its protein is CASSPPSRIAKNIQYF.

This rearrangement joins TRBV28 to TRBJ2-5; 11 bases map to TRBD2. The CDR3 spans 16 residues. V was clipped by 0 bases and J by 4 bases; unmatched bases: 4. Germline V gene data show CDR1 as MDHEN and CDR2 as SYDVKM. CDR3 nucleotides: TGTGCCAGCAGTTTATGCTGCCTAGCGGGGGGAGAGACCCAGTACTTC. Its translation is CASSLCCLAGGETQYF.

This chain links TRBV20-1 with TRBJ2-1, with TRBD1 identical over 7 bases. Germline V gene lookup returns CDR1 DFQATT and CDR2 SNEGSKA (reference sequence). V shed 5 bases and J 7 bases; nucleotides not matched to a gene: 5. The length of the CDR3 is 12 residues. In nucleotides, the CDR3 is TGCAGTGCTCAAGACAGGGCGAATGAGCAGTTCTTC. This translates into CSAQDRANEQFF.

The sample holds a few counts of this clonotype. The chain links TRBV29-1 to TRBJ2-3; no definite D call. The CDR3 runs 13 residues. Germline-derived CDR1 and CDR2 are SQVTM and ANQGSEA. CDR3 loop: CTLRTISTDTQYF. CDR3 coding DNA: TGCACCCTTCGAACTATCTCGACAGATACGCAGTATTTT.

This clonotype was observed a few times. V is TRBV5-1 and J is TRBJ2-1, with 11 positions matching TRBD2. CDR3 length equals 15 residues. Germline CDR1 reads SGHRS; CDR2 reads YFSETQ. V was pared by 7 bases and J by 4 bases, with 7 bases of the junction left unmatched. The CDR3 loop reads CASGLTSGTYNEQFF. The CDR3 DNA follows: TGCGCCAGCGGCCTGACTAGCGGGACATACAATGAGCAGTTCTTC.

The chain carries TRBV27 and TRBJ2-1; a weak D match, TRBD2 (6 bases). The CDR3 consists of 14 residues. Germline V CDR1 and CDR2: MNHEY, SMNVEV (reference sequence). Trimming removed 8 bases from V and 1 base from J, with 12 bases in between. The CDR3 region is CASRGIQSYNEQFF. The CDR3 bases are TGTGCCAGCCGCGGGATCCAATCCTACAATGAGCAGTTCTTC.

This clonotype was seen more than once but under ten times. The chain has TRBV2 and TRBJ2-3; 15 nucleotides align to TRBD2. The CDR3 covers 16 residues. Per germline, CDR1 SNHLY and CDR2 FYNNEI. V was pared by 7 bases and J by 6 bases, with 8 bases of the junction left unmatched. The CDR3 here is CASTGLAGGRVDTQYF. The CDR3, as DNA: TGTGCCAGCACTGGACTAGCGGGGGGGCGAGTGGATACGCAGTATTTT.

This clonotype was detected a few times. The genes are TRBV28 and TRBJ2-4; 9 bases are a match to TRBD1. The CDR3 totals 16 residues. V was pared by 5 bases and J by 1 base, with 6 bases of the junction left unmatched. Germline V gene data show CDR1 as MDHEN and CDR2 as SYDVKM. CDR3 loop: CASSGTGQGAKNIQYF. CDR3 in DNA: TGTGCCAGCAGTGGCACCGGACAGGGGGCCAAAAACATTCAGTACTTC.

V is TRBV11-2 and J is TRBJ2-1; D might be TRBD1 or TRBD2, each matching 6 bases. CDR3 size: 17 residues. The germline V and J ends were trimmed by 0 bases and 2 bases, with 14 bases remaining between them. Looked up from germline, CDR1 is SGHAT and CDR2 is FQNNGV. DNA for the CDR3: TGTGCCAGCAGCTTAGAATTGTCGGGGGCCGCCTACAATGAGCAGTTCTTC. Translating gives CASSLELSGAAYNEQFF.

The CDR3 coding sequence is TGTGCCAGCAGCTTGGTGGCAGGTTGGCCTGAAGCTTTCTTT. Translating it yields CASSLVAGWPEAFF. The rearrangement links TRBV5-4 to TRBJ1-1; D gene uncertain. Germline V CDR1 and CDR2: SGHNT, YYREEE (reference sequence). The CDR3 totals 14 residues. V was trimmed by 0 bases and J by 6 bases, leaving 12 bases between them.

The chain links TRBV28 to TRBJ2-3; tentative D call: TRBD2 (7 bases). Trimming removed 4 bases at V and 3 bases at J, with 17 bases between. This CDR3 is 16 amino acids long. Germline V gene data show CDR1 as MDHEN and CDR2 as SYDVKM. The CDR3 loop is CASSYQLGGDTDTQYF. CDR3 DNA sequence: TGTGCCAGCAGTTACCAACTAGGGGGGGATACAGATACGCAGTATTTT.

This clonotype has a count of ten or more. The chain couples TRBV7-2 to TRBJ1-2, with a tentative D call TRBD1 (5 bases). CDR3 length: 13 residues. V gave up 5 bases and J gave up 8 bases, with 15 bases separating them. Germline V gene data show CDR1 as SGHTA and CDR2 as FQGNSA. The CDR3 reads CASSLEGAYGYTF. The CDR3, as DNA: TGTGCCAGCAGCCTAGAAGGGGCTTACGGCTACACCTTC.

In its sample, this clonotype was seen a few times. The V and J genes are TRBV28 and TRBJ1-3; 7 bases map to TRBD1. Germline trimming cut 4 bases from V and 0 bases from J; bases unmatched to any gene: 6. CDR1 and CDR2 from the germline V gene are MDHEN and SYDVKM. CDR3 length: 16 amino acids. The CDR3 reads CASSSPGQSSGNTIYF. CDR3 in DNA: TGTGCCAGCAGTTCTCCGGGACAGAGCTCTGGAAACACCATATATTTT.

As to this clonotype: At one boundary the junction diverges from the germline segment, which might be a read error. The chain has TRBV28 and TRBJ1-1, with TRBD1 matching over 8 bases. The CDR3 consists of 16 residues. Germline loops: CDR1 MDHEN, CDR2 SYDVKM. CDR3 DNA: TGTGCCAGCAGTTTATTAAGGACAGGGATGAAAACTGAAGCTTTCTTT. This sequence encodes CASSLLRTGMKTEAFF.

Remarks on this clonotype: A read error is likely, as this CDR3 ends without the conserved phenylalanine or tryptophan. The chain carries TRBV11-2 and TRBJ1-3; maybe TRBD1 (6 bases). In germline, CDR1 is SGHAT, CDR2 FQNNGV. The CDR3 is 16 residues long. The germline V and J ends were trimmed by 3 bases and 0 bases, with 12 bases remaining between them. The CDR3 region is CASSFFRQASGNTIYC. CDR3 sequence (DNA): TGTGCCAGCAGCTTCTTCCGACAGGCCTCTGGAAACACCATATATTGT.

This rearrangement joins TRBV27 to TRBJ2-1; TRBD2 aligns across 12 bases. The germline V gene encodes CDR1 MNHEY and CDR2 SMNVEV (reference sequence). V lost 8 bases, J lost 5 bases, and 16 bases stayed unmatched. The CDR3 sequence is 18 residues long. CDR3 sequence: CASLPELAGGGGHNEQFF. CDR3 bases: TGTGCCAGCCTCCCCGAGCTAGCGGGAGGGGGTGGACACAATGAGCAGTTCTTC.

V and J are TRBV28 and TRBJ2-7; 10 nucleotides align to TRBD2. The CDR3 runs 16 residues. The V gene end was trimmed by 7 bases and the J gene end by 7 bases; junction bases not matched to a gene: 16. In germline, CDR1 is MDHEN, CDR2 SYDVKM. For the CDR3, the DNA is TGTGCCAGCACCGTAGGGGCAGCGGGAGGGCCCGGAGAGCAGTACTTC. It specifies CASTVGAAGGPGEQYF.

V is TRBV29-1 and J is TRBJ2-7, with D perhaps assigned TRBD1 or TRBD2 (6 bases each). V lost 7 bases and J lost 2, with 12 bases in between. The CDR3 is 12 residues long. Germline values: CDR1 SQVTM, CDR2 ANQGSEA. The CDR3 DNA reads TGCAGCGGGCGGGACAATACCTACGAGCAGTACTTC. Translation gives CSGRDNTYEQYF.

The rearrangement uses TRBV28 and TRBJ1-2, with TRBD1 identical over 11 bases. The CDR3 runs to 15 residues. Looked up from germline, CDR1 is MDHEN and CDR2 is SYDVKM. Unmatched junction bases numbered 11, after V lost 6 bases and J lost 8 bases. The CDR3 nucleotides are TGTGCCAGCAGGCCAGGGGACAGGGGGTCGGGAGGCTACACCTTC. This sequence encodes CASRPGDRGSGGYTF.

V is TRBV5-1 and J is TRBJ2-7; 7 bases agree with TRBD1. The V gene's germline CDR1 is SGHRS and CDR2 YFSETQ. The CDR3 contains 14 residues. Trimming took 3 bases from V and 3 from J; bases not matched to a gene: 6. Written as DNA, the CDR3 is TGCGCCAGCAGCTCCGGACAGGCATTCTACGAGCAGTACTTC. Residues: CASSSGQAFYEQYF.

The CDR3 here is CASRQVGQSPLHF. CDR3 nucleotides: TGTGCCAGCAGACAAGTCGGACAATCACCCCTCCACTTT. This chain links TRBV12-3 or TRBV12-4 with TRBJ1-6, with a possible D match to TRBD1 (5 bases). The CDR3 is 13 amino acids. The V end was cut by 6 bases, the J end by 10 bases, with 13 bases between.